The clone carrying this T cell receptor beta chain showed up many times. Its specificity is unknown. V lost 2 bases and J 2 bases, leaving 11 bases between the germline ends. The CDR3 totals 15 residues. Germline V lookup: CDR1 MDHEN, CDR2 SYDVKM. The data derive from a study of T cells in Graves' hyperthyroidism and ophthalmopathy. The CDR3 regions of TCR beta were amplified from RNA transcripts. First-round RT-PCR targeting the TCR CDR3 was performed with the HTBI primer set. One entry per CDR3 protein, called by TCRdb with MiXCR from the multiplex PCR reads. The sample contains about 640,000 distinct CDR3 sequences, roughly 15% of which appear only once. The study's findings and limits: Most expanded thyroid clonotypes above 0.001 also appeared in blood.

This sequence originates from a woman between 50 and 59 years old with Graves' ophthalmopathy. The chain uses TRBV28 and TRBJ2-3; no reliable D call. The sequencing input was blood. CDR3 region: CASSLSLVYTDTQYF. Written as DNA, the CDR3 is TGTGCCAGCAGTTTAAGTTTGGTTTACACAGATACGCAGTATTTT.